Listed below are T cell receptor beta chains from one sample, sequenced in a study of shared clonotypes between healthy human individuals. Data came from immunoSEQ multiplex PCR; TCRdb stores just in-frame clones and leaves some out. Of more than 2 million clones in the sample, around 95% are singletons; the top ten hold about 0.13%. The sample comprised naive CD4+ T cells sorted from blood. The origin of the receptors is a man between 18 and 35 years old in good health. Each CDR3 is given with its conserved first and last residue. D genes are given only for firm matches. Size is omitted from some rows. Given values are once, few, many or a class for expanded clones.

v_gene	abundance	j_gene	d_gene	len	CDR3nt	CDR3aa
TRBV7-2	once	TRBJ1-6	.	13	TGTGCCAGCAGCTCCTACGGCCCTTCACCCCTCCACTTT	CASSSYGPSPLHF
TRBV4-1	.	TRBJ1-4	.	18	TGCGCCAGCAGCCAAGATGGGCAGGGCGCCGAAACTAATGAAAAACTGTTTTTT	CASSQDGQGAETNEKLFF
TRBV9	.	TRBJ2-2	.	16	TGTGCCAGCAGCGTTTCCGGGACCCCAGACACCGGGGAGCTGTTTTTT	CASSVSGTPDTGELFF
TRBV10-3	.	TRBJ2-7	.	13	TGTGCCATCAGTGGTGACAGTATCTACGAGCAGTACTTC	CAISGDSIYEQYF
TRBV7-8	.	TRBJ2-7	TRBD2	12	TGTGCCAGCAGCCAGCGGGGCTACGAGCAGTACTTC	CASSQRGYEQYF
TRBV18	.	TRBJ2-1	.	15	TGTGCCAGCTCACCATCCGTAAGCTCCTACAATGAGCAGTTCTTC	CASSPSVSSYNEQFF
TRBV28	.	TRBJ1-3	.	15	TGTGCCAGCAGCTACAGGAGACCCTCTGGAAACACCATATATTTT	CASSYRRPSGNTIYF
TRBV6-6	.	TRBJ2-7	.	13	TGTGCCAGCAGTTACGGAGGGCCCTACGAGCAGTACTTC	CASSYGGPYEQYF
TRBV7-2	.	TRBJ2-7	TRBD2	17	TGTGCCAGCAGCTCCAGACTAGCGGGAGACCTTTCCTACGAGCAGTACTTC	CASSSRLAGDLSYEQYF
TRBV10-2	.	TRBJ1-2	.	14	TGCGCCAGCAGTGATAATTCCTGGGACTATGGCTACACCTTC	CASSDNSWDYGYTF
TRBV10-2	once	TRBJ1-1	.	14	TGCGCCAGCAGACCCGGACAACTCGAACAGGAGGCTTTCTTT	CASRPGQLEQEAFF
TRBV10-3	.	TRBJ2-2	.	14	TGTGCCATCAGTAGACTGGGAAACACCGGGGAGCTGTTTTTT	CAISRLGNTGELFF
TRBV9	.	TRBJ1-5	.	13	TGTGCCAGCAGCCCCCGTGGCAATCAGCCCCAGCATTTT	CASSPRGNQPQHF
TRBV6-1	.	TRBJ2-7	TRBD1	11	TGTGCCAGCAGTCACGGACAGGGAGGATACTTC	CASSHGQGGYF
TRBV6-5	once	TRBJ1-5	TRBD1	15	TGTGCCAGCGGATTGATACAGGGGGGAGTTGAGCCCCAGCATTTT	CASGLIQGGVEPQHF
TRBV6-5	.	TRBJ1-6	TRBD1	15	TGTGCCAGCAGGGGACAGGGGGCGTCTTCGGCACCCCTCCACTTT	CASRGQGASSAPLHF
TRBV6-6	.	TRBJ1-4	.	15	TGTGCCAGCAGTTACTCGATGGGGGCCGGGGAAAAACTGTTTTTT	CASSYSMGAGEKLFF
TRBV9	.	TRBJ1-3	.	16	TGTGCCAGCAGCGTAGTGCGGCGACCGGGAGGAAACACCATATATTTT	CASSVVRRPGGNTIYF
TRBV27	.	TRBJ1-6	.	13	TGTGCCAGCAGTACAGGCTATAATTCACCCCTCCACTTT	CASSTGYNSPLHF
TRBV4-1	.	TRBJ2-6	.	16	TGCGCCAGCAGCCAAGTTACGAGCCCCGGAATGGACGTCCTGACTTTC	CASSQVTSPGMDVLTF
TRBV7-2	.	TRBJ2-5	.	16	TGTGCCAGCAGCTTAGCCCGGGGGCTAGCCGGGGAGACCCAGTACTTC	CASSLARGLAGETQYF
TRBV9	.	TRBJ2-7	TRBD2	16	TGTGCCAGCAGCACCGGGACTAGCGGGGGAACCTACGAGCAGTACTTC	CASSTGTSGGTYEQYF
TRBV19	.	TRBJ2-3	.	13	TGTGCCAGTAGGCGGCTAATCACAGATACGCAGTATTTT	CASRRLITDTQYF
TRBV27	.	TRBJ2-5	TRBD2	15	TGTGCCAGCAGTCCCAGCGGGAGGGCCCGGGAGACCCAGTACTTC	CASSPSGRARETQYF
TRBV18	.	TRBJ1-1	TRBD1	16	TGTGCCAGCTCCGACAGGGTACCCGTCGGGGGGACTGAAGCTTTCTTT	CASSDRVPVGGTEAFF